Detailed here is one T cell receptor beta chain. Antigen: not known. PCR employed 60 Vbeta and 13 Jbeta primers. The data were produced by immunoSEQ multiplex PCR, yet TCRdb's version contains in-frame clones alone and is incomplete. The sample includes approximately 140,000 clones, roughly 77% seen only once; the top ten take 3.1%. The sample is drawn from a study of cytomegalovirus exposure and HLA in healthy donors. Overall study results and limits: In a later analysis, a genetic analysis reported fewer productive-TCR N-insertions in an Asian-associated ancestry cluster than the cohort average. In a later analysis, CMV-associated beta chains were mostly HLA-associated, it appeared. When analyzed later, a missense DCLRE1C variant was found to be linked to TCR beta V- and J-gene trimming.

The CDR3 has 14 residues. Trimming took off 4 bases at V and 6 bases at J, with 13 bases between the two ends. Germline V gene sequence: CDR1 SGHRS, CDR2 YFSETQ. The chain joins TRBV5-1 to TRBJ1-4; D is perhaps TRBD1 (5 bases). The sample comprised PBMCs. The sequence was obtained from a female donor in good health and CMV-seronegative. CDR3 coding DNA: TGCGCCAGCAGCACCCTCGGGACTGATGAAAAACTGTTTTTT. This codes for CASSTLGTDEKLFF.